What follows are 21 T cell receptor beta chains derived from one specimen sequenced in a study of beta chain features in type 1 diabetes. Expressed TCRB transcripts were sequenced after all isolated RNA was converted to cDNA. This table comes from immunoSEQ multiplex PCR, and its TCRdb copy is limited to in-frame clones, with some not included. The table records 240,000 or so clones, 27% of them present only once. The sample taken for sequencing was central memory CD4+ T cells from blood. Every receptor here comes from a young man in good health.

CDR3 residues: CASSLVGRVNEKLFF. In nucleotides, the CDR3 is TGTGCCAGCAGCTTAGTCGGCAGAGTTAATGAAAAACTGTTTTTT. This chain joins TRBV7-2 and TRBJ1-4; D ambiguous. The CDR3 has 15 amino acids. Germline values: CDR1 SGHTA, CDR2 FQGNSA. Deletions cut 1 base from V and 4 bases from J, with 10 bases between.

This clone was observed a handful of times. The genes are TRBV23-1 and TRBJ2-5; the D gene is possibly TRBD1 (9 bases). TRBV23-1 is an ORF, and what it does is uncertain. The CDR3 is made up of 16 amino acids. V was cut by 3 bases and J by 3 bases, with 17 bases left in between. CDR3 bases: TGCGCCAGCAGTCACCCGGGAGGGACAGGGAAAGAGACCCAGTACTTC. It encodes CASSHPGGTGKETQYF.

This clone was observed a handful of times. The gene calls are TRBV5-4 and TRBJ2-7; TRBD2 agrees at 11 bases. Trimming at V came to 3 bases and at J to 6 bases, leaving 11 bases not matched to a gene. The CDR3 is 16 residues long. Germline V lookup: CDR1 SGHNT, CDR2 YYREEE (reference sequence). The CDR3 is CASSSRMTSGDGEQYF. CDR3 coding DNA: TGTGCCAGCAGCTCACGAATGACTAGCGGGGACGGCGAGCAGTACTTC.

Worth noting for this clone: An end of the junction differs from the germline gene, which may be a read error. This chain links TRBV2 with TRBJ1-5, with D tentatively TRBD1 (5 bases). Germline CDR1 SNHLY, CDR2 FYNNEI. The CDR3 loop spans 15 amino acids. CDR3 DNA: TGTGCCAGCAGCGAAGAGCCAGGGTCAGGGCAGCCCCAGCATTTT. Translated, it gives CASSEEPGSGQPQHF. The full variable domain, completed using reference TRBV2 and TRBJ1-5, is EPEVTQTPSHQVTQMGQEVILRCVPISNHLYFYWYRQILGQKVEFLVSFYNNEISEKSEIFDDQFSVERPDGSNFTLKIRSTKLEDSAMYFCASSEEPGSGQPQHFGDGTRLSIL.

The chain joins TRBV18 to TRBJ2-7, with unresolved D. With 0 bases removed from V and 0 bases from J, the gap between germline ends came to 15 bases. CDR1 KGHSH and CDR2 LQKENI come from the germline V gene. The CDR3 runs to 17 residues. The CDR3 spells CASSPPGQVFSSYEQYF. CDR3 in DNA: TGTGCCAGCTCACCACCAGGCCAGGTATTTTCCTCCTACGAGCAGTACTTC. Drawing the rest from reference TRBV18 and TRBJ2-7, the complete variable domain is NAGVMQNPRHLVRRRGQEARLRCSPMKGHSHVYWYRQLPEEGLKFMVYLQKENIIDESGMPKERFSAEFPKEGPSILRIQQVVRGDSAAYFCASSPPGQVFSSYEQYFGPGTRLTVT.

The CDR3 DNA is TGTGCCACCAGCACAGGTCAGGGGGCGCGGACAGATACGCAGTATTTT. Its translation is CATSTGQGARTDTQYF. This sequence joins TRBV15 and TRBJ2-3; 8 bases map to TRBD1. This CDR3 is 16 amino acids long. V shed 4 bases and J 3 bases; nucleotides not matched to a gene: 9. Per germline, CDR1 LNHNV and CDR2 YYDKDF (reference sequence).

The V call is TRBV6-1, the J call TRBJ2-6, with D perhaps matching TRBD2 (5 bases). CDR3 length equals 17 residues. Germline CDR1 is MNHNS and CDR2 is SASEGT. Trimming shortened V by 4 bases and J by 3 bases, and 16 bases separated the two germline ends. This CDR3 reads CASSVEGRGSGANVLTF. CDR3 coding DNA: TGTGCCAGCAGTGTGGAAGGGCGAGGGAGTGGGGCCAACGTCCTGACTTTC.

The CDR3 spells CASSPSLAGGLETQYF. The CDR3 DNA reads as TGTGCCAGCAGCCCCTCACTAGCGGGGGGCCTCGAGACCCAGTACTTC. The chain joins TRBV14 to TRBJ2-5, with 12 bases identical to TRBD2. The CDR3 spans 16 residues. Germline V gene lookup returns CDR1 SGHDN and CDR2 FVKESK. Trimming at V came to 4 bases and at J to 5 bases, leaving 8 bases not matched to a gene.

V usage is TRBV7-2 and J usage is TRBJ1-3; no clear D gene. The CDR3 length is 17 residues. The ends were cut back, 5 bases at V and 0 bases at J, with 17 bases in the middle. The germline V gene has CDR1 SGHTA and CDR2 FQGNSA. The CDR3 DNA sequence: TGTGCCAGCAGCGACCGGGATAGGTCAAGCTCTGGAAACACCATATATTTT. Its translation: CASSDRDRSSSGNTIYF.

The V and J genes are TRBV14 and TRBJ1-2; 11 nucleotides line up with TRBD1. The CDR3 contains 16 residues. Germline CDR1 and CDR2: SGHDN and FVKESK. Losses at the gene ends were 1 base for V and 4 bases for J; bases not matched to a gene: 5. CDR3 sequence: CASSQGGQGAVYGYTF. CDR3 DNA sequence: TGTGCCAGCAGCCAAGGCGGACAGGGGGCTGTCTATGGCTACACCTTC.

This clone was counted a few times. This chain connects TRBV15 to TRBJ2-5; 11 bases map to TRBD2. The ends lost 3 bases at V and 5 bases at J; junction bases unmatched: 8. This CDR3 is built from 16 residues. Germline V gives CDR1 LNHNV, CDR2 YYDKDF (reference sequence). Here the CDR3 reads CATSSFSGRAHETQYF. CDR3 sequence (DNA): TGTGCCACCAGCAGTTTTAGCGGGAGGGCACACGAGACCCAGTACTTC.

The J gene is TRBJ2-5, the V gene TRBV7-2; D is unresolved. Germline CDR1 is SGHTA and CDR2 is FQGNSA. The CDR3 extends over 13 amino acids. Trimming removed 3 bases from V and 1 base from J, with 6 bases in between. CDR3 in DNA: TGTGCCAGCAGCTTCTCCCTCCAAGAGACCCAGTACTTC. Translating it yields CASSFSLQETQYF.

This clone has just a few counts. The rearrangement joins TRBV4-3 to TRBJ2-1; D is ambiguous. This CDR3 is 13 amino acids long. Deletions cut 0 bases from V and 11 bases from J, with 11 bases between. The germline V gene encodes CDR1 LGHNA and CDR2 YSLEER. For the CDR3, the DNA is TGCGCCAGCAGCCAAGAGAGGCGTTCCCAGCAGTTCTTC. This encodes CASSQERRSQQFF.

This clone was seen a handful of times. Other nucleotide sequences in the sample specify the same CDR3. This sequence joins TRBV5-1 and TRBJ1-1; D is possibly TRBD1 (5 bases). In germline, CDR1 is SGHRS, CDR2 YFSETQ. V gave up 1 base and J gave up 1 base, with 8 bases separating them. This CDR3 spans 14 amino acids. The CDR3 loop is CASSLRQGNTEAFF. In DNA form, the CDR3 reads TGCGCCAGCAGCTTGAGGCAGGGGAACACTGAAGCTTTCTTT.

This clone was seen at least ten times. The rearrangement links TRBV4-3 to TRBJ1-2, with D unclear. This CDR3 has 13 residues. Deletions cut 1 base from V and 8 bases from J, with 11 bases between. Germline V gene sequence: CDR1 LGHNA, CDR2 YSLEER. Here the CDR3 reads CASSQVGGMGYTF. The CDR3 coding sequence is TGCGCCAGCAGCCAAGTAGGAGGAATGGGCTACACCTTC.

In this sample, this clone turned up a few times. The chain recombines TRBV14 with TRBJ2-7; 12 nucleotides align to TRBD1. This CDR3 comprises 16 residues. V gave up 5 bases and J gave up 6 bases; unmatched junction bases: 11. Germline CDR1 is SGHDN and CDR2 is FVKESK. The CDR3 loop reads CASSAFRGQGAVEQYF. The CDR3 region has the DNA TGTGCCAGCAGCGCCTTCCGGGGACAGGGGGCAGTCGAGCAGTACTTC.

This clone has a handful of counts. The chain carries TRBV30 and TRBJ2-1; 10 nucleotides match TRBD2. Germline V lookup: CDR1 GTSNPN, CDR2 SVGIG (reference sequence). The CDR3 runs 15 residues. The V and J ends lost 1 base and 3 bases, in that order; junction bases with no gene match: 3. CDR3 bases: TGTGCCTGGAGTGGGGTAGCGGGAGGCTACAATGAGCAGTTCTTC. Residues: CAWSGVAGGYNEQFF.

The table lists this clone with a few counts. The CDR3 protein is CSVHLAAEQFF. In nucleotides, the CDR3 is TGCAGCGTTCACCTAGCTGCCGAGCAGTTCTTC. The V and J genes are TRBV29-1 and TRBJ2-1, with a weak D call TRBD2 (5 bases). The germline V gene has CDR1 SQVTM and CDR2 ANQGSEA. V was pared by 5 bases and J by 10 bases, with 12 bases between. The CDR3 length is 11 residues.

This clone was found a few times. This rearrangement joins TRBV9 to TRBJ2-1, with D unresolved. CDR3 length: 15 residues. Germline CDR1 SGDLS, CDR2 YYNGEE. V gave up 6 bases and J gave up 0 bases, with 13 bases separating them. Here the CDR3 reads CASTLNTGSYNEQFF. CDR3 bases: TGTGCCAGCACACTAAACACCGGCTCCTACAATGAGCAGTTCTTC.

J is TRBJ1-2 and V is TRBV29-1; 8 nucleotides match TRBD1. V lost 7 bases to trimming and J lost 4 bases; unmatched junction nucleotides: 8. Looked up from germline, CDR1 is SQVTM and CDR2 is ANQGSEA. CDR3 length equals 13 residues. CDR3 bases: TGCAGCGCTGGAGCTGGACAGGGCTATGGCTACACCTTC. It codes for CSAGAGQGYGYTF. Based on the CDR3 plus reference TRBV29-1 and TRBJ1-2, the full variable domain is SAVISQKPSRDICQRGTSLTIQCQVDSQVTMMFWYRQQPGQSLTLIATANQGSEATYESGFVIDKFPISRPNLTFSTLTVSNMSPEDSSIYLCSAGAGQGYGYTFGSGTRLTVV.

The chain combines TRBV5-6 with TRBJ2-1; D is possibly TRBD2 (5 bases). The germline CDR1 and CDR2 sequences are SGHDT and YYEEEE. The CDR3 extends over 14 amino acids. V lost 2 bases and J lost 2, with 8 bases in between. The CDR3 region is CASSFTRPYNEQFF. The CDR3 coding sequence is TGTGCCAGCAGCTTTACTAGACCCTACAATGAGCAGTTCTTC.